This entry is about one TCR beta chain. Compared with germline, one end of the junction differs, possibly owing to a read error. The data belong to a study of blood T cell repertoires in COVID-19. Data came from immunoSEQ multiplex PCR; TCRdb stores just in-frame clones and leaves some out. The sample contains about 89,000 clones, 80% to 95% of which appear only once. This CDR3 has 14 residues. CDR1 and CDR2 from the germline V gene are SSHAT and FNYEAQ (reference sequence). Sequenced input: peripheral blood. The chain uses TRBV7-7 and TRBJ2-7; 10 bases map to TRBD1. This TCR came from a human donor with active COVID-19. The donor label of this sample is uncertain. The CDR3 is CASSSGQGLYEQYF. CDR3 sequence (DNA): TGTGCTAGCAGCTCGGGACAGGGGTTATACGAGCAGTACTTC.